One and the same sample provided the 21 T cell receptor beta chains below, sequenced in a study of T-cell memory formation after mild COVID-19. TCRdb called the 5' RACE reads again in MiXCR, with one record for every CDR3 protein. The sample holds fewer than 200,000 distinct CDR3 sequences, around 20% seen once. The sequenced sample consisted of PBMCs or a T cell subset sorted from them (not recorded which). The receptor source for this set is a man younger than 35 who had mild COVID-19 (a few samples of this study predate the infection). Cell type and time point are not known.

This clonotype was recorded a few times. This chain joins TRBV5-1 and TRBJ2-4; 9 bases fit TRBD2. V was clipped by 0 bases and J by 8 bases; unmatched bases: 12. The germline gives CDR1 SGHRS, CDR2 YFSETQ. The CDR3 consists of 17 residues. The CDR3 sequence is CASSLVYAGGAGDIQYF. In DNA form, the CDR3 reads TGCGCCAGCAGCTTGGTATACGCGGGGGGGGCCGGAGACATTCAGTACTTC.

The CDR3 DNA reads as TGTGCCAGCAGTTATTTTGGGGAAGGATCCTACGAGCAGTACTTC. This codes for CASSYFGEGSYEQYF. The chain combines TRBV6-5 with TRBJ2-7; no firm D call. V lost 3 bases, J lost 1 base, and 13 bases lay in between. The length of the CDR3 is 15 residues. The germline gives CDR1 MNHEY, CDR2 SVGAGI.

This clonotype was seen only a few times. The CDR3 bases are TGTGCCAGCAGTCCTAGTCCGGGACAGACCTACGAGCAGTACGTC. This gives the protein CASSPSPGQTYEQYV. V usage is TRBV27 and J usage is TRBJ2-7, with 7 positions matching TRBD1. Germline lookup yields CDR1 MNHEY and CDR2 SMNVEV (reference sequence). With 5 bases clipped from V and 2 bases from J, the junction kept 9 bases outside the gene matches. CDR3 length: 15 residues.

This clonotype has just a few counts. The gene calls are TRBV5-4 and TRBJ2-5; D is unresolved. This CDR3 is built from 14 residues. The germline V and J ends were trimmed by 0 bases and 0 bases, with 6 bases remaining between them. Germline assignment: CDR1 SGHNT and CDR2 YYREEE (reference sequence). The CDR3 nucleotides read TGTGCCAGCAGCTTGGAGGCCTACCAAGAGACCCAGTACTTC. As protein: CASSLEAYQETQYF. Full variable domain (remainder filled in from reference TRBV5-4 and TRBJ2-5): ETGVTQSPTHLIKTRGQQVTLRCSSQSGHNTVSWYQQALGQGPQFIFQYYREEENGRGNFPPRFSGLQFPNYSSELNVNALELDDSALYLCASSLEAYQETQYFGPGTRLLVL.

The chain uses TRBV5-1 and TRBJ1-6; 7 positions match TRBD1. The CDR3 is made up of 14 amino acids. The germline CDR1 and CDR2 sequences are SGHRS and YFSETQ. V was clipped by 3 bases and J by 6 bases; unmatched bases: 3. The DNA of the CDR3 is TGCGCCAGCAGCTGGGGACAGCGTAATTCACCCCTCCACTTT. It encodes CASSWGQRNSPLHF.

This clonotype was observed a handful of times. V is TRBV18 and J is TRBJ2-5; 7 bases align to TRBD2. The germline CDR1 and CDR2 sequences are KGHSH and LQKENI. This CDR3 region has 14 residues. V was pared by 3 bases and J by 6 bases, with 7 bases of the junction left unmatched. CDR3 coding DNA: TGTGCCAGCTCACCGATGGAGGGAGGGAAGACCCAGTACTTC. Amino acids: CASSPMEGGKTQYF.

This clonotype was observed at least ten times. The chain uses TRBV6-1 and TRBJ1-5, with TRBD1 as a possible D gene (5 bases). From germline, CDR1 is MNHNS and CDR2 SASEGT. The CDR3 extends over 14 amino acids. With 4 bases removed from V and 4 bases from J, the gap between germline ends came to 11 bases. CDR3 residues: CASSGGFSNQPQHF. For the CDR3, the DNA is TGTGCCAGCAGTGGGGGGTTCTCTAATCAGCCCCAGCATTTT.

The chain couples TRBV11-2 to TRBJ2-1, with 10 bases matching TRBD2. Germline values: CDR1 SGHAT, CDR2 FQNNGV. The CDR3 has 18 amino acids. V lost 5 bases and J lost 4; bases outside the gene matches: 14. The CDR3 protein is CASSRQIRVAGGYNEQFF. The CDR3 bases are TGTGCCAGCAGCCGACAAATCAGGGTAGCGGGGGGATACAATGAGCAGTTCTTC.

The chain has TRBV27 and TRBJ2-5; the match to TRBD2 covers 8 bases. The V gene end was trimmed by 5 bases and the J gene end by 4 bases; junction bases not matched to a gene: 15. The CDR3 runs to 17 residues. Looked up from germline, CDR1 is MNHEY and CDR2 is SMNVEV (reference sequence). Here the CDR3 reads CASSMSGSGGGVETQYF. CDR3 in DNA: TGTGCCAGCAGTATGTCTGGGAGCGGGGGTGGCGTAGAGACCCAGTACTTC.

The chain is built from TRBV6-2 or TRBV6-3 and TRBJ2-7; 8 bases line up with TRBD2. Germline V lookup: CDR1 MNHEY, CDR2 SVGEGT. The length of the CDR3 is 14 residues. V trimming: 3 bases; J trimming: 7 bases; junction bases outside the gene matches: 8. CDR3 DNA sequence: TGTGCCAGCAGTTATGGAGGACTAGCTCGTGAGCAGTACTTC. It encodes CASSYGGLAREQYF.

This clonotype was recorded many times. V gene TRBV29-1 combines with J gene TRBJ1-1, with unresolved D. V was pared by 4 bases and J by 6 bases, with 9 bases between. The CDR3 is 11 residues long. Germline-derived CDR1 and CDR2 are SQVTM and ANQGSEA. CDR3 amino acids: CSVVRGAEAFF. CDR3 DNA: TGCAGCGTTGTCCGTGGAGCTGAAGCTTTCTTT.

The V call is TRBV20-1, the J call TRBJ1-6; D remains unclear. V lost 0 bases, J lost 6 bases, and 9 bases lay in between. Germline assignment: CDR1 DFQATT and CDR2 SNEGSKA (reference sequence). This CDR3 has 14 residues. CDR3 DNA sequence: TGCAGTGCTAGAGACCAACGGATTAATTCACCCCTCCACTTT. It translates to CSARDQRINSPLHF.

Written as DNA, the CDR3 is TGTGCCAGCAGCTTAGCCGCGGACAGGGGGCGTGAGACCCAGTACTTC. Translated, it gives CASSLAADRGRETQYF. The chain links TRBV7-2 to TRBJ2-5, with 11 bases matching TRBD1. This CDR3 contains 16 residues. Germline loops: CDR1 SGHTA, CDR2 FQGNSA. J gave up 5 bases and V 0 bases, and 5 bases lay outside the gene matches.

The genes are TRBV5-1 and TRBJ2-7, with TRBD2 matching 9 bases. Per germline, CDR1 SGHRS and CDR2 YFSETQ. The CDR3 consists of 15 residues. The V segment lost 0 bases and the J segment 4 bases; nucleotides outside the gene matches: 5. The CDR3 reads CASSLVSGGNYEQYV. The CDR3 DNA reads as TGCGCCAGCAGCTTGGTTAGCGGGGGAAATTACGAGCAGTACGTC.

The chain is built from TRBV7-2 and TRBJ2-2; no reliable D call. V was clipped by 2 bases and J by 2 bases, with 12 bases between them. Germline CDR1 is SGHTA and CDR2 is FQGNSA. The CDR3 runs to 16 residues. The CDR3 loop reads CASSLRASLNTGELFF. The CDR3 bases are TGTGCCAGCAGCTTAAGGGCCTCTCTTAACACCGGGGAGCTGTTTTTT.

The sample holds a few counts of this clonotype. This sequence joins TRBV7-2 and TRBJ1-2; no clear D. Germline assignment: CDR1 SGHTA and CDR2 FQGNSA. The CDR3 consists of 12 residues. Trimming took 5 bases from V and 0 from J, leaving 4 bases between them. The CDR3 DNA sequence: TGTGCCAGCAGCGCTACTAACTATGGCTACACCTTC. It is translated as CASSATNYGYTF.

This sequence joins TRBV2 and TRBJ1-2, with D hard to call. CDR3 length equals 11 residues. From germline, CDR1 is SNHLY and CDR2 FYNNEI. V dropped 4 bases and J dropped 8 bases, with 8 bases sitting between them. The CDR3 region has the DNA TGTGCCAGCAGTGGTCGTAGGGGCTACACCTTC. Its protein product is CASSGRRGYTF.

This clonotype has more than one count but fewer than ten. The chain has TRBV12-3 or TRBV12-4 and TRBJ2-3; D is undetermined. The V end lost 7 bases, the J end lost 3 bases, and 17 bases lay between the germline ends. The CDR3 extends over 15 amino acids. This CDR3 reads CASTPVRLGTDTQYF. DNA of the CDR3: TGTGCCAGCACCCCTGTCCGATTAGGTACAGATACGCAGTATTTT.

The chain combines TRBV4-2 with TRBJ2-3; no firm D call. Germline values: CDR1 LGHNA, CDR2 YNFKEQ. V lost 0 bases, J lost 2 bases, and 6 bases lay in between. The CDR3 length is 14 residues. CDR3 coding DNA: TGTGCCAGCAGCCAAGATAGCATCACAGATACGCAGTATTTT. The encoded protein is CASSQDSITDTQYF.

This clonotype has a count of ten or more. V is TRBV4-2 and J is TRBJ2-5; 10 positions match TRBD2. This CDR3 spans 16 amino acids. Germline CDR1 reads LGHNA; CDR2 reads YNFKEQ. Trimming removed 2 bases from V and 5 bases from J; junction bases left unmatched: 8. The CDR3 DNA follows: TGTGCCAGCAGCCAATTGAGCGGGGGGGCCGCCGAGACCCAGTACTTC. Residues: CASSQLSGGAAETQYF.

This clonotype was recorded many times. This sequence joins TRBV7-2 and TRBJ2-5; D is possibly TRBD1 (6 bases). Germline-derived CDR1 and CDR2 are SGHTA and FQGNSA. Trimming shortened V by 3 bases and J by 2 bases, and 7 bases separated the two germline ends. The CDR3 sequence is 13 residues long. The CDR3 protein is CASSFDRQETQYF. The CDR3 DNA sequence: TGTGCCAGCAGCTTCGACAGGCAAGAGACCCAGTACTTC.